This T cell receptor (beta chain) is drawn from a study of T cell responses to AZD1222 COVID-19 vaccine. CDR3 length equals 16 residues. After removal of 7 bases from V and 5 bases from J, the junction contained 14 bases not matched to a gene. Germline V gives CDR1 ENHRY, CDR2 SYGVKD. Repertoires were generated with immunoSEQ multiplex PCR, while TCRdb's copy carries only in-frame clones and drops some. The profile shows about 160,000 clones, 88% of them singletons. The sequencing used peripheral blood, collected on day 0 of AZD1222 vaccination. The gene calls are TRBV10-3 and TRBJ2-3; TRBD2 aligns across 8 bases. The TCR originated in an adult in good health. In DNA, the CDR3 is TGTGCCATCACCCCGGGTAGCGGGACTGGGGGAGATACGCAGTATTTT. It yields the protein CAITPGSGTGGDTQYF.